This T cell receptor beta chain was recorded in a study of CXCR3-negative and CXCR3-positive naive CD8 T cells. Overall study context: The TRB read total, 120 million to 150 million, broke down to about 1.5 +/- 0.3 million reads per library. General study findings and limits: After cryopreservation, CXCR3 expression dropped partially; most assays used fresh PBMCs. With respect to TRBV-TRBJ usage, naive CXCR3-negative and CXCR3-positive cells were similar; memory differed. Surface CD5 matched across naive subsets, and TRB CDR3 properties served to infer TCR strength.

On this clonotype itself: Its cognate antigen is unknown.

The method, 5' RACE with UMI labels, was used to prepare the TRB cDNA libraries. No DNA is given; TCRdb re-called the 5' RACE reads and lists each CDR3 protein once. This table lists roughly 90,000 distinct CDR3 sequences. Germline V gene sequence: CDR1 MNHEY, CDR2 SVGEGT. This CDR3 region has 15 residues. Material for sequencing was naive CXCR3- CD8+ T cells from blood. Subset defined: CD45RO-CCR7+CD27+CD95- naive CD8+ T cells lacking CXCR3 (TNR3-). This clonotype was obtained from a human donor in good health. Some clones in this sample may be carry-over from other donors' samples. The rearrangement links TRBV6-2 or TRBV6-3 to TRBJ2-2; TCRdb lists TRBD1, though no DNA is available to test this call. CDR3 protein: CASSYVQGGTGELFF.